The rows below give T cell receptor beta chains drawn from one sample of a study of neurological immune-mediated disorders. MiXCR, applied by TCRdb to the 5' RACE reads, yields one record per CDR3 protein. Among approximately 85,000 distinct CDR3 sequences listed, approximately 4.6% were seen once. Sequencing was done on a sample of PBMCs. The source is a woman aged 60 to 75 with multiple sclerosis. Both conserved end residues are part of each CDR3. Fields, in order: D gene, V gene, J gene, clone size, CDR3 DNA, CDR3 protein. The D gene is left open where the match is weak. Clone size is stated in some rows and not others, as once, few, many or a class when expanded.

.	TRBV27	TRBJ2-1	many	TGTGCCAGCAGTTTAGGAGTTAATGAGCAGTTCTTC	CASSLGVNEQFF
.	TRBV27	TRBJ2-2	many	TGTGCCAGCCGGAGGAACGCGAACACCGGGGAGCTGTTTTTT	CASRRNANTGELFF
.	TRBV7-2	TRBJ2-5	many	TGTGCCAGCACCGGGGCTGGTGGAGAGACCCAGTACTTC	CASTGAGGETQYF
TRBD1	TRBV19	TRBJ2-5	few	TGTGCCAGTAGTTCCAGGGGACAGCAAGAGACCCAGTACTTC	CASSSRGQQETQYF
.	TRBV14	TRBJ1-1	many	TGTGCCAGCAGCCAAGAGTCGTACACTGAAGCTTTCTTT	CASSQESYTEAFF
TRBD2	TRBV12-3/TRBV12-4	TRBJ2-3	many	TGTGCCAGCAGTCCGTTTAGCGGGGGGGCAAATACGCAGTATTTT	CASSPFSGGANTQYF
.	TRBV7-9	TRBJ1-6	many	TGTGCCAGCAGCCCATCAGCTCGCTCCTATAATTCACCCCTCCACTTT	CASSPSARSYNSPLHF
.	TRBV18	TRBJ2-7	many	TGTGCCAGCTCACCCCCTAAATTAAGGGACGGACCCTACGAGCAGTACTTC	CASSPPKLRDGPYEQYF
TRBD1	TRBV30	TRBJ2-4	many	TGTGCCTACGGACAGGGGGAGGACATTCAGTACTTC	CAYGQGEDIQYF
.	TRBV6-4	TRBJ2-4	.	TGTGCCAGCAGCGACCAGAATCATACCTTGGGGGTGGACATTCAGTACTTC	CASSDQNHTLGVDIQYF
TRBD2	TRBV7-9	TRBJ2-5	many	TGTGCCAGCAGCTCCAGGACTAGCGGGGAGACCCAGTACTTC	CASSSRTSGETQYF
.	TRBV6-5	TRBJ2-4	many	TGTGCCAGCAGTCCGAGCCTAGCCAAAAACATTCAGTACTTC	CASSPSLAKNIQYF
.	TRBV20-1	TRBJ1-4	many	TGCAGTGCCACGCCACCGGGGAATGAAAAACTGTTTTTT	CSATPPGNEKLFF
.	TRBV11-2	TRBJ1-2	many	TGTGCCAGCAGCTCGACAGAGCTTGGCTACACCTTC	CASSSTELGYTF
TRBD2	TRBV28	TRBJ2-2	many	TGTGCCAGCAGAGGACTAGCGGGGGCGGCGAACACCGGGGAGCTGTTTTTT	CASRGLAGAANTGELFF
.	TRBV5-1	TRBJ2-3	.	TGCGCCAGCAGCACCGACCCCTTGACAGGCACAGATACGCAGTATTTT	CASSTDPLTGTDTQYF
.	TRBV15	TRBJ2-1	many	TGTGCCACCAGCCTGGGGCTCGGTGAGCAGTTCTTC	CATSLGLGEQFF
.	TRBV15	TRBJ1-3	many	TGTGCCACCAGCCTAAACCCACCATCCTCTGGAAACACCATATATTTT	CATSLNPPSSGNTIYF
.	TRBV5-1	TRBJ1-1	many	TGCGCCAGCAGCCCTAGACCCGGACCGAACACTGAAGCTTTCTTT	CASSPRPGPNTEAFF
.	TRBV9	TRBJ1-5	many	TGTGCCAGCAGCGTAGGAGGGGGAAGTAGCAATCAGCCCCAGCATTTT	CASSVGGGSSNQPQHF
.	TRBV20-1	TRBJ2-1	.	TGCAGTGCTAGAGATATGGGGCCCGGGGGCTCCTACAATGAGCAGTTCTTC	CSARDMGPGGSYNEQFF
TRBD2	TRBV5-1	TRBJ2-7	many	TGCGCCAGCAGCAGACAGAGCGGGGGGGCCTCCTACGAGCAGTACTTC	CASSRQSGGASYEQYF
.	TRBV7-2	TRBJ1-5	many	TGTGCCAGCAGCAAAAGAGTGGGGCCGGAACAGCCCCAGCATTTT	CASSKRVGPEQPQHF
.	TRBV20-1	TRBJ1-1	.	TGCAGTGCTAGAGACCCACAGGGAAACACTGAAGCTTTCTTT	CSARDPQGNTEAFF
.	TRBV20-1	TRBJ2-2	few	TGCAGTGCTAGTGTCGGGAACACCGGGGAGCTGTTTTTT	CSASVGNTGELFF
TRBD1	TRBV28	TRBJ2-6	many	TGTGCCAGCAGTTCAAAGATCCGGGACAGGAGGATCTCTGGGGCCAACGTCCTGACTTTC	CASSSKIRDRRISGANVLTF
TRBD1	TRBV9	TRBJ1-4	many	TGTGCCAGCAGCGGGCGGACAGGCACAACTAATGAAAAACTGTTTTTT	CASSGRTGTTNEKLFF
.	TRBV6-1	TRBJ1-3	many	TGTGCCAGCAGTGAAGCAGCCACGGGGGGAAACACCATATATTTT	CASSEAATGGNTIYF
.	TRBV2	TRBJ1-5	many	TGTGCCAGCAGTGAATTGGGGGAGAATCAGCCCCAGCATTTT	CASSELGENQPQHF
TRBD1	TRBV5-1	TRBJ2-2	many	TGCGCCAGCAGCGCCTCCAGGGGGCGCGACACCGGGGAGCTGTTTTTT	CASSASRGRDTGELFF
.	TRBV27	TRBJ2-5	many	TGTGCCAGCAGTCCACAGGACGCCCAAGAGACCCAGTACTTC	CASSPQDAQETQYF
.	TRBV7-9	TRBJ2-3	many	TGTGCCAGCAGCTTAGACGGCCACCGCACAGATACGCAGTATTTT	CASSLDGHRTDTQYF
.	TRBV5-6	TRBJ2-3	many	TGTGCCAGCAGCTCTGAGGGGTTCAGCACAGATACGCAGTATTTT	CASSSEGFSTDTQYF
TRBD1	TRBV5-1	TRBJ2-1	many	TGCGCCAGCAGCGGACAGGGCACCGCTGACAATGAGCAGTTCTTC	CASSGQGTADNEQFF
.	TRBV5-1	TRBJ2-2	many	TGCGCCAGCAGCTTAGCCACCCGGAACACCGGGGAGCTGTTTTTT	CASSLATRNTGELFF
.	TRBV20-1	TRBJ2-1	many	TGCAGTGCTACCGGGGCCGCGGCCTACAATGAGCAGTTCTTC	CSATGAAAYNEQFF
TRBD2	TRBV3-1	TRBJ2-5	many	TGTGCCAGCAGCCAAGATTTGGTAGCGGGGGCTCAAGAGACCCAGTACTTC	CASSQDLVAGAQETQYF